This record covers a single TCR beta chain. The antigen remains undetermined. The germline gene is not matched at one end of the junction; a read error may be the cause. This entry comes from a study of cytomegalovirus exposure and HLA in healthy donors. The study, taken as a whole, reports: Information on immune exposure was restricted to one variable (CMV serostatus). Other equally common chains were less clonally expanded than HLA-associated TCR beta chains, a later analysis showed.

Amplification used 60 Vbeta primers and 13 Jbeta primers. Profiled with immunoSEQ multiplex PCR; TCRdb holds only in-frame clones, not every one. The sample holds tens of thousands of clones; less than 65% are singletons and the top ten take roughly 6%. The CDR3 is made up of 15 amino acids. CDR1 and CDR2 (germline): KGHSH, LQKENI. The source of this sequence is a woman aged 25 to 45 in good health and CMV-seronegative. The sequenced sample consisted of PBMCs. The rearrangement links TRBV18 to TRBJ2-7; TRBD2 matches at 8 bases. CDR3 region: CASSPTSGALYAQYF. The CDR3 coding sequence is TGTGCCAGCTCACCAACTAGCGGAGCCCTCTACGCGCAGTACTTC.